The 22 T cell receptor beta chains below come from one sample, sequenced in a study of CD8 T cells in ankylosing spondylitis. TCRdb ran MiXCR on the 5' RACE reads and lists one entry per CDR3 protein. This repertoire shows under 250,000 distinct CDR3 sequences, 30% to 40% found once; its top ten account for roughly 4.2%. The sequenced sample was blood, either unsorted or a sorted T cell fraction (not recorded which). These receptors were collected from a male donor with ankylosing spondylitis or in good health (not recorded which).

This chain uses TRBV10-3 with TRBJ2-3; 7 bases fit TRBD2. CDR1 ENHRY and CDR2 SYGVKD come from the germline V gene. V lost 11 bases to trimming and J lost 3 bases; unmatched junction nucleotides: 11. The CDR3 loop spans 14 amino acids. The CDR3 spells CASRDYDVTDTQYF. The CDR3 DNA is TGTGCCTCTCGGGACTACGATGTGACAGATACGCAGTATTTT.

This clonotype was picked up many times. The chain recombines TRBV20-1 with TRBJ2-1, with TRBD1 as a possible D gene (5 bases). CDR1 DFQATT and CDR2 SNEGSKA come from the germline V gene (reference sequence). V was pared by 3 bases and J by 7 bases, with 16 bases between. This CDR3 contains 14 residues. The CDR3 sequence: CSARDTANVNEQFF. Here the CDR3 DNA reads TGCAGTGCTAGGGACACAGCGAATGTGAATGAGCAGTTCTTC.

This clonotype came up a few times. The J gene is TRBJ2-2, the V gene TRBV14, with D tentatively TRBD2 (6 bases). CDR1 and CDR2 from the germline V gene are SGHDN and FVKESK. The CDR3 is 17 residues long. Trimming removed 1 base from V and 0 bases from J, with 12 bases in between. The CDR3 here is CASSQARGKSNTGELFF. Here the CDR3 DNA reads TGTGCCAGCAGCCAAGCTCGCGGGAAGTCGAACACCGGGGAGCTGTTTTTT.

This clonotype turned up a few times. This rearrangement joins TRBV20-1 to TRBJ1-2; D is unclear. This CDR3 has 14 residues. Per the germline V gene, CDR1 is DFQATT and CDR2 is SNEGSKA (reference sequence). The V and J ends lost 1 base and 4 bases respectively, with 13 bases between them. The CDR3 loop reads CSARGTLEIYGYTF. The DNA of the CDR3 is TGCAGTGCTAGAGGGACTCTGGAGATCTATGGCTACACCTTC.

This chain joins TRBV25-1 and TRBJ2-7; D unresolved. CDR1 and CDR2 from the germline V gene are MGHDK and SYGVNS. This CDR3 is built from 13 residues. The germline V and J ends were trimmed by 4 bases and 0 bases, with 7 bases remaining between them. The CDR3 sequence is CASSADGSYEQYF. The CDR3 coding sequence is TGTGCCAGCAGTGCCGACGGCTCCTACGAGCAGTACTTC.

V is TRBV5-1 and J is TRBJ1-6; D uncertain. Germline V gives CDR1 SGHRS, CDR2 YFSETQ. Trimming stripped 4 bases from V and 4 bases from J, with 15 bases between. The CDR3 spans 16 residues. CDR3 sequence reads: CASSQPGYGYNSPLHF. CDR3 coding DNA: TGCGCCAGCAGCCAACCGGGATATGGGTATAATTCACCCCTCCACTTT.

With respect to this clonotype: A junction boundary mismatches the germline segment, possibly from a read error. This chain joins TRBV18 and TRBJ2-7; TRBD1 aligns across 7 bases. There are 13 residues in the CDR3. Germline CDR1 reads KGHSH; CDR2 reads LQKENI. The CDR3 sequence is CASSPGQSYKQYF. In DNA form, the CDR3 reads TGTGCCAGCTCACCGGGACAGAGCTACAAGCAGTACTTC.

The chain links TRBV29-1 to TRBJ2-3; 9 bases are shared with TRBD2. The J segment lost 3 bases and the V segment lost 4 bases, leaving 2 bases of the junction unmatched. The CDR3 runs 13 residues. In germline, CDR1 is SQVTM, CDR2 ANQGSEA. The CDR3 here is CSVVAGGTDTQYF. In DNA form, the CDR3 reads TGCAGCGTTGTGGCGGGGGGGACAGATACGCAGTATTTT.

The CDR3 loop is CSAPAGGTDTQYF. CDR3 nucleotide sequence: TGCAGTGCACCTGCCGGGGGCACAGATACGCAGTATTTT. The chain recombines TRBV20-1 with TRBJ2-3; possibly TRBD2 for D (5 bases). The germline gives CDR1 DFQATT, CDR2 SNEGSKA (reference sequence). V was pared by 6 bases and J by 1 base, with 11 bases between. The CDR3 totals 13 residues.

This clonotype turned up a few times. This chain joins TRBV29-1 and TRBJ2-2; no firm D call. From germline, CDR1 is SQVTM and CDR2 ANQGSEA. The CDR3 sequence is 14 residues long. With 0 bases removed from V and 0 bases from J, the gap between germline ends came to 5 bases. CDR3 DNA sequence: TGCAGCGTTGAAGAACCGACGAACACCGGGGAGCTGTTTTTT. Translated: CSVEEPTNTGELFF.

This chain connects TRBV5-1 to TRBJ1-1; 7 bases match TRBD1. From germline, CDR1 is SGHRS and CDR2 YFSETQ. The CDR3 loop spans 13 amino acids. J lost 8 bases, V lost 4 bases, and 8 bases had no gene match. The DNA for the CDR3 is TGCGCCAGCAGCATGACAGGGTCGGCCGAAGCTTTCTTT. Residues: CASSMTGSAEAFF.

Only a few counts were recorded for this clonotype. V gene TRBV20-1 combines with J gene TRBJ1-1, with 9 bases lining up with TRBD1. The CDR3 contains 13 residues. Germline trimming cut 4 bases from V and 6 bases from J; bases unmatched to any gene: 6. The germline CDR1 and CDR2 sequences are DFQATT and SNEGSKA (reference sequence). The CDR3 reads CSATGTGSPEAFF. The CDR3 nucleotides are TGCAGTGCTACCGGGACAGGGAGTCCTGAAGCTTTCTTT.

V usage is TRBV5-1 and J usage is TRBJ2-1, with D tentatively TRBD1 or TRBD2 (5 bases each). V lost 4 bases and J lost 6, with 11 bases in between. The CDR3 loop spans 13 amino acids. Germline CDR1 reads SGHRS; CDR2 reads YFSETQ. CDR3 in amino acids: CASSRGPVNEQFF. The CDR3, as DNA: TGCGCCAGCAGCCGGGGACCCGTCAATGAGCAGTTCTTC. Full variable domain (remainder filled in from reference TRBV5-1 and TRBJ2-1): KAGVTQTPRYLIKTRGQQVTLSCSPISGHRSVSWYQQTPGQGLQFLFEYFSETQRNKGNFPGRFSGRQFSNSRSEMNVSTLELGDSALYLCASSRGPVNEQFFGPGTRLTVL.

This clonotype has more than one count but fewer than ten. The CDR3 DNA follows: TGCAGTGCCCAAAATGGGGGAATTGTCAATGAGCAGTTCTTC. It encodes CSAQNGGIVNEQFF. The rearrangement joins TRBV20-1 to TRBJ2-1; D could derive from TRBD1 or TRBD2 (5 bases each). CDR3 length: 14 residues. The V end lost 6 bases, the J end lost 6 bases, and 18 bases lay between the germline ends. CDR1 DFQATT and CDR2 SNEGSKA come from the germline V gene (reference sequence).

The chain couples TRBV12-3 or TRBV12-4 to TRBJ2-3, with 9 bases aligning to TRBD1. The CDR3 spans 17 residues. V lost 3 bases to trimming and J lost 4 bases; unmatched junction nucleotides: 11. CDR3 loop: CASSLRRQGVGADTQYF. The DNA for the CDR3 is TGTGCCAGCAGTTTGAGGCGACAGGGGGTTGGCGCAGATACGCAGTATTTT.

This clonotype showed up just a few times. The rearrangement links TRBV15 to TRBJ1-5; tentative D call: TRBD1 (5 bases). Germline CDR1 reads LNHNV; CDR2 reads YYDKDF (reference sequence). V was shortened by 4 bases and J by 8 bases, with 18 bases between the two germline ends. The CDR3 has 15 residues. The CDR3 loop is CATSTRDGGLEPQHF. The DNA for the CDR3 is TGTGCCACCAGCACAAGGGACGGGGGACTTGAGCCCCAGCATTTT.

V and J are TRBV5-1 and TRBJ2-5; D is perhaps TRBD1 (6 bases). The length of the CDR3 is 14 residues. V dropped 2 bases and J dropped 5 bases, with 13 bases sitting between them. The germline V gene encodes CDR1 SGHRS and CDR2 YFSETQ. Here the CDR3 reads CASSFSQGRETQYF. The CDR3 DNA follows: TGCGCCAGCAGCTTTTCACAGGGCAGGGAGACCCAGTACTTC.

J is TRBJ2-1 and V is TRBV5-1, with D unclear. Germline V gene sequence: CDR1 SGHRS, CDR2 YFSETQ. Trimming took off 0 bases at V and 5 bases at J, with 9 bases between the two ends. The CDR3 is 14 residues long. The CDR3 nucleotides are TGCGCCAGCAGCTTGGTAGCTGGGAACAATGAGCAGTTCTTC. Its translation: CASSLVAGNNEQFF.

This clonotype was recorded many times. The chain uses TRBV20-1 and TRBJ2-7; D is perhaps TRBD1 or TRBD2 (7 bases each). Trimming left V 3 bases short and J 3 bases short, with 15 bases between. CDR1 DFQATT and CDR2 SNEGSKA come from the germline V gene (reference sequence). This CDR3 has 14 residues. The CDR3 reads CSASGGTVNYEQYF. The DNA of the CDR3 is TGCAGTGCTAGCGGGGGGACAGTGAACTACGAGCAGTACTTC.

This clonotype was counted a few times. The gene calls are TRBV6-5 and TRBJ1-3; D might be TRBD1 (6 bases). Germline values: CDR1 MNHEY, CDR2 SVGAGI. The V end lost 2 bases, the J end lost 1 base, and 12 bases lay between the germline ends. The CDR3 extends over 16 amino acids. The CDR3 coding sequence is TGTGCCAGCAGTTACGGGGGGGGGCGATCTGGAAACACCATATATTTT. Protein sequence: CASSYGGGRSGNTIYF.

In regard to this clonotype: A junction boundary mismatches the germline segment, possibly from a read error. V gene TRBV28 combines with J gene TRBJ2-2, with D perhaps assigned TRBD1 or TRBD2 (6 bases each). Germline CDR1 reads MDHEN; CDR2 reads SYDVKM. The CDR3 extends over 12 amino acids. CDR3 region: CACRGGTGELFF. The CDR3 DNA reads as TGTGCCTGCAGGGGAGGCACCGGGGAGCTGTTTTTT.

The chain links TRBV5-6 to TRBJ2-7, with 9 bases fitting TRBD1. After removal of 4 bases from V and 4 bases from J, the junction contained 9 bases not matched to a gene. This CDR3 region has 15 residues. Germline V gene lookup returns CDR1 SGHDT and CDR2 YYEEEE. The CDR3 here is CASSAQGTGRYEQYF. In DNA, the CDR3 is TGTGCCAGCAGCGCCCAAGGGACAGGGAGGTACGAGCAGTACTTC.